This is a list of T cell receptor beta chains from one sample in a study of blood T cell repertoires in COVID-19. Clones were read by immunoSEQ multiplex PCR, and TCRdb kept only the in-frame ones, dropping some. The sample has about 220,000 clones, 80% to 90% seen once. Sequencing was carried out using peripheral blood. The receptors originated from a woman in her sixties who had recovered from COVID-19. Both conserved end residues are part of each CDR3. D genes are given only for firm matches. Only some rows state a clone size, as once, few, many or a class for expanded clones.

cdr3_nt,cdr3_aa,j_call,clone_size,d_call,cdr3_length,v_call
TGTGCCAGTAGTCCACTAGGACAGGGGAAGAACACTGAAGCTTTCTTT,CASSPLGQGKNTEAFF,TRBJ1-1,NA,TRBD1,16,TRBV19
TGTGCCACCAGCTCCGGGACAGGGGTGTACAATGAGCAGTTCTTC,CATSSGTGVYNEQFF,TRBJ2-1,once,TRBD1,15,TRBV15
TGTGCCAGCTCTCCCCCGGGACAGGCTAATGAAAAACTGTTTTTT,CASSPPGQANEKLFF,TRBJ1-4,NA,TRBD1,15,TRBV18
TGTGCCAGTAGTCGGGAATCAAGGGATCAGCCCCAGCATTTT,CASSRESRDQPQHF,TRBJ1-5,NA,NA,14,TRBV19
TGTGCCAGCAGCTTAGATGAGGAGGATACGCAGTATTTT,CASSLDEEDTQYF,TRBJ2-3,NA,NA,13,TRBV11-3
TGCGCCAGCAGCAACTATAACTATGGCTACACCTTC,CASSNYNYGYTF,TRBJ1-2,NA,NA,12,TRBV5-1
TGTGCCAGCAGTCCCCCTTACCCCCTCCGGGATGAGCAGTTCTTC,CASSPPYPLRDEQFF,TRBJ2-1,NA,NA,15,TRBV7-8
TGTGCCAGCAGCCCCAACAGGGTTTGGGCGGAAAAACTGTTTTTT,CASSPNRVWAEKLFF,TRBJ1-4,NA,NA,15,TRBV7-9
TGTGCCAGCAGCTTAGCTGCAGGGTCAGCCCTCCACTTT,CASSLAAGSALHF,TRBJ1-6,NA,NA,13,TRBV7-2
TGCGCCAGCACCCCTCAGCCCCGGGGGGCTAGCACAGATACGCAGTATTTT,CASTPQPRGASTDTQYF,TRBJ2-3,NA,NA,17,TRBV5-1
TGTGCCAGCAGTTTATCGGGGGGAGTGGGTGGCTACACCTTC,CASSLSGGVGGYTF,TRBJ1-2,NA,NA,14,TRBV27
TGTGCCAGCAGCCAGGACAGGGACTACGAGCAGTACTTC,CASSQDRDYEQYF,TRBJ2-7,NA,TRBD1,13,TRBV4-2
TGTGCCAGCCGGACAGGGGTGACCACTGAAGCTTTCTTT,CASRTGVTTEAFF,TRBJ1-1,NA,TRBD1,13,TRBV6-5
TGTGCCAGCAGTTCTACGGACTGGGGAGAGCAGTACTTC,CASSSTDWGEQYF,TRBJ2-7,few,NA,13,TRBV6-5
TGTGCCAGCAGCCAAGCAAATTTTCAAAACATTCAGTACTTC,CASSQANFQNIQYF,TRBJ2-4,few,NA,14,TRBV14
TGCGCCAGCAGCGTCGGACTAGCGGGGGGGCGGTTAGGGAATGAGCAGTTCTTC,CASSVGLAGGRLGNEQFF,TRBJ2-1,NA,TRBD2,18,TRBV5-1
TGTGCCAGCAGTCGACCCCGGGGTTCGGTCACTGAAGCTTTCTTT,CASSRPRGSVTEAFF,TRBJ1-1,many,NA,15,TRBV2
TGCGCCAGCAGCTATGACAGGGATCAGCCCCAGCATTTT,CASSYDRDQPQHF,TRBJ1-5,NA,TRBD1,13,TRBV4-3
TGCGCCAGCAGTGAGATCTCAGGGGGAACACAATATACGCAGTATTTT,CASSEISGGTQYTQYF,TRBJ2-3,NA,TRBD1,16,TRBV10-1
TGTGCCAGCAGTCCCTCGACAGGGGTACACTACGAGCAGTACTTC,CASSPSTGVHYEQYF,TRBJ2-7,few,TRBD1,15,TRBV27
TGTGCCAGTACGGAGACTATCGGGGAAAAACTGTTTTTT,CASTETIGEKLFF,TRBJ1-4,few,NA,13,TRBV19
TGTGCCAGCAGTTCTCCCCGGACAGCGAACACCGGGGAGCTGTTTTTT,CASSSPRTANTGELFF,TRBJ2-2,few,NA,16,TRBV6-2/TRBV6-3
TGTGCCAGCAGCTTAGTAGGGGGCTACGAGCAGTACTTC,CASSLVGGYEQYF,TRBJ2-7,NA,NA,13,TRBV7-2
TGCAGTGCTAGTTTCCTTAGCACAGATACGCAGTATTTT,CSASFLSTDTQYF,TRBJ2-3,NA,NA,13,TRBV20-1
TGCGCCAGCAGCCAAGATGCGTCGTACCAAGAGACCCAGTACTTC,CASSQDASYQETQYF,TRBJ2-5,NA,NA,15,TRBV4-1
TGCGCCAGCAGCGCCCGACAGGGGAGCTCCTACAATGAGCAGTTCTTC,CASSARQGSSYNEQFF,TRBJ2-1,NA,TRBD1,16,TRBV5-1
TGTGCCAGCAGCCCAACCGGGACAAACTTAGTTGGGGCCAACGTCCTGACTTTC,CASSPTGTNLVGANVLTF,TRBJ2-6,NA,NA,18,TRBV7-3
TGTGCCAGCAGAGCCGGACTAGCGGGGGGGCAAGATACGCAGTATTTT,CASRAGLAGGQDTQYF,TRBJ2-3,NA,TRBD2,16,TRBV2
TGTGCCAGCAGCCAAGTCGTGCGGGGGGCTTCCTACAATGAGCAGTTCTTC,CASSQVVRGASYNEQFF,TRBJ2-1,NA,TRBD2,17,TRBV4-2
TGTGCCAGCAGCCGGGACAGGGGGCACTACGAGCAGTACTTC,CASSRDRGHYEQYF,TRBJ2-7,many,TRBD1,14,TRBV3-1/TRBV3-2
TGTGCCAGCAGCGATCAGAGGGGGTTGGCCACTGAAGCTTTCTTT,CASSDQRGLATEAFF,TRBJ1-1,NA,NA,15,TRBV5-4
TGTGCCAGCAGCCAAGAAGGGGTATCGCTCTATGGCTACACCTTC,CASSQEGVSLYGYTF,TRBJ1-2,NA,NA,15,TRBV14
TGCGCCAGCAGCTTGGAACCCAGGGAATACACCATATATTTT,CASSLEPREYTIYF,TRBJ1-3,NA,NA,14,TRBV5-1
TGCGCCAGCAGTGAGGGGACAGGGGGCAATGAGCAGTTCTTC,CASSEGTGGNEQFF,TRBJ2-1,once,TRBD1,14,TRBV10-1
TGTGCCAGCAGCTCGGACAGGGGGAAGGAGACCCAGTACTTC,CASSSDRGKETQYF,TRBJ2-5,NA,TRBD1,14,TRBV7-8
TGTGCCAGCAGTGACCGCGGACAGGGCCACAATCAGCCCCAGCATTTT,CASSDRGQGHNQPQHF,TRBJ1-5,NA,TRBD1,16,TRBV6-1
TGTGCCAGCAGTCCCGCAGGACACTATAGCAATCAGCCCCAGCATTTT,CASSPAGHYSNQPQHF,TRBJ1-5,once,NA,16,TRBV6-2/TRBV6-3
TGTGCCAGCAGTTACGGGGCAGACTGGGGCTATGGCTACACCTTC,CASSYGADWGYGYTF,TRBJ1-2,few,NA,15,TRBV6-2/TRBV6-3
TGCGCCAGCAGCCTGGACAGAAACTATGGCTACACCTTC,CASSLDRNYGYTF,TRBJ1-2,NA,NA,13,TRBV10-1
TGCAGCATAATACGGACAGGGGGCGACTATGGCTACACCTTC,CSIIRTGGDYGYTF,TRBJ1-2,NA,TRBD1,14,TRBV29-1
TGCGCCAGCAGCCCTGACAGGTTAGATTCCGGGGAGCTGTTTTTT,CASSPDRLDSGELFF,TRBJ2-2,NA,NA,15,TRBV5-1
TGTGCCAGCAGCTACCCCCAACTGCGGGGAGCTCGTATCGCGAACACCGGGGAGCTGTTTTTT,CASSYPQLRGARIANTGELFF,TRBJ2-2,once,NA,21,TRBV2
TGTGCCAGCAGCGCAGCTGGGACAACGACCTACGAGCAGTACTTC,CASSAAGTTTYEQYF,TRBJ2-7,NA,NA,15,TRBV5-4
TGTGCCAGCAGCGATCGGACCGGACAAAACACTGAAGCTTTCTTT,CASSDRTGQNTEAFF,TRBJ1-1,NA,NA,15,TRBV11-2
TGTGCCAGCAGTCTGCTAGCGGGGACTCCCAATGAGCAGTTCTTC,CASSLLAGTPNEQFF,TRBJ2-1,NA,TRBD2,15,TRBV2